This is a list of T cell receptor beta chains from one sample in a study of Graves' ophthalmopathy and Graves' hyperthyroidism. TCRdb called the multiplex PCR reads again in MiXCR, with one record for every CDR3 protein. Among about 620,000 distinct CDR3 sequences, roughly 20% were seen once, and the ten largest hold roughly 6.9%. The material sequenced was peripheral blood. The receptors originated from a woman between 18 and 29 years old with stable Graves' hyperthyroidism. Some clones in this sample may be carry-over from other donors' samples. CDR3s include the opening cysteine and the closing phenylalanine or tryptophan. D genes are given only for firm matches. Size is omitted from some rows. Given values are once, few, many or a class for expanded clones.

abundance	d_gene	v_gene	j_gene	CDR3nt	CDR3aa
many	.	TRBV29-1	TRBJ1-2	TGCAGCGTTGTCAATCCCACAGGGACCGGCTACACCTTC	CSVVNPTGTGYTF
many	TRBD1	TRBV2	TRBJ2-5	TGTGCCAGCAGGACCGGGACAGGCAGCCAAGAGACCCAGTACTTC	CASRTGTGSQETQYF
many	TRBD1	TRBV6-6	TRBJ2-7	TGTGCCAGCAGGACAGGGTACTACGAGCAGTACTTC	CASRTGYYEQYF
.	.	TRBV20-1	TRBJ2-5	TGCAGTGCTCCGATAGGAGGAGGGCGGGAGACCCAGTACTTC	CSAPIGGGRETQYF
many	.	TRBV27	TRBJ2-5	TGTGCCAGCAGTTTAACCCCGGGACCAGGGCAGACCCAGTACTTC	CASSLTPGPGQTQYF
many	.	TRBV7-2	TRBJ2-4	.	CASSFGLGNIKYF
many	TRBD2	TRBV20-1	TRBJ2-7	TGCAGAGCCGCTAGCGGGAGCAACGAGCAGTACTTC	CRAASGSNEQYF
.	TRBD1	TRBV28	TRBJ2-7	TGTGCCAGCAGTCAACCGGGACAGGGACTCTACGAGCAGTACTTC	CASSQPGQGLYEQYF
few	.	TRBV12-3/TRBV12-4	TRBJ1-1	TGTGCCAGCATCCCTCCCGACCGGAACACTGAAGCTTTCTTT	CASIPPDRNTEAFF
many	.	TRBV12-3/TRBV12-4	TRBJ1-1	TGTGCCAGCAGTGCCCTCCTTCAGCGGCTCAAGAACACTGAAGCTTTCTTT	CASSALLQRLKNTEAFF
.	.	TRBV25-1	TRBJ2-7	TGTGCCAGCAGTGTGGGGGCCGGGCCCTACGAGCAGTACTTC	CASSVGAGPYEQYF
many	TRBD2	TRBV11-1	TRBJ2-7	TGTGCCAGCAGCTTTTATAGCGGGGAGAGCTCCTACGAGCAGTACTTC	CASSFYSGESSYEQYF
.	.	TRBV28	TRBJ2-2	TGTGCCAGCAGTTGGGACTTAAACACCGGGGAGCTGTTTTTT	CASSWDLNTGELFF
few	TRBD1	TRBV4-1	TRBJ1-1	TGCGCCAGCAGCCTAGGGACAGGGGTGATCACTGAAGCTTTCTTT	CASSLGTGVITEAFF
many	TRBD2	TRBV7-6	TRBJ2-2	TGTGCCAGCAGCTCCCTCCCTAGCGGGAGGGCCGTCTGGGCCGGGGAGCTGTTTTTT	CASSSLPSGRAVWAGELFF
many	TRBD2	TRBV6-2/TRBV6-3	TRBJ2-5	TGTGCCAGCAGCCCGCCAGGACTAGCGGGGCCCCCGGGGACCCAGTACTTC	CASSPPGLAGPPGTQYF
many	.	TRBV6-1	TRBJ1-5	TGTGCCAGCAGTGGACAGGATAGCAATCAGCCCCAGCATTTT	CASSGQDSNQPQHF
once	.	TRBV7-9	TRBJ2-5	TGTGCCAGCAGCTCCTGGTTGCAAGAGACCCAGTACTTC	CASSSWLQETQYF
many	.	TRBV12-3/TRBV12-4	TRBJ2-3	TGTGCCAGCAGACAACTACCCGAGATGTTCGATACGCAGTATTTT	CASRQLPEMFDTQYF
.	.	TRBV7-6	TRBJ1-3	TGTGCCAGCAGCCGAAGACAGGGAAACACCATATATTTT	CASSRRQGNTIYF
many	.	TRBV29-1	TRBJ2-7	TGCAGCGTGAGCCAGGGAATCTCCTACGAGCAGTACTTC	CSVSQGISYEQYF
few	TRBD1	TRBV12-3/TRBV12-4	TRBJ1-2	TGTGCCAGCAGTTATTTGGGGACAGCCTATGGCTACACCTTC	CASSYLGTAYGYTF
many	TRBD1	TRBV12-3/TRBV12-4	TRBJ1-1	TGTGCCAGCAGTTCCGACGGACAGGGGAACACTGAAGCTTTCTTT	CASSSDGQGNTEAFF
few	TRBD1	TRBV12-3/TRBV12-4	TRBJ1-1	TGTGCCAGCACCCACAGGGGGATTGTTGCTGAAGCTTTCTTT	CASTHRGIVAEAFF
many	TRBD2	TRBV20-1	TRBJ2-3	TGCAGTGCTAGTCGACTAGCGGGCACATATACGCAGTATTTT	CSASRLAGTYTQYF
few	.	TRBV4-1	TRBJ1-2	TGCGCCAGCAGCCAAGCGGGGGTCCCCCGGTATGGCTACACCTTC	CASSQAGVPRYGYTF
many	.	TRBV15	TRBJ1-2	TGTGCCACCAGCAGAGACCGGCGCTATGGCTACACCTTC	CATSRDRRYGYTF
.	.	TRBV9	TRBJ2-7	TGTGCCAGCACCCCAGGGGATGGGTCCTACGAGCAGTACTTC	CASTPGDGSYEQYF
many	.	TRBV6-5	TRBJ1-2	TGTGCCAGCAGTTACTCACGGGTTGAGGGCTACACCTTC	CASSYSRVEGYTF
.	TRBD1	TRBV5-1	TRBJ2-2	TGCGCCAGTCGGAGGACCACAGGGGGCTTTACCGGGGAGCTGTTTTTT	CASRRTTGGFTGELFF
many	TRBD1	TRBV7-9	TRBJ1-2	TGTGCCAGCAGCGGGACAGGGGAAGAGGGCTATGGCTACACCTTC	CASSGTGEEGYGYTF